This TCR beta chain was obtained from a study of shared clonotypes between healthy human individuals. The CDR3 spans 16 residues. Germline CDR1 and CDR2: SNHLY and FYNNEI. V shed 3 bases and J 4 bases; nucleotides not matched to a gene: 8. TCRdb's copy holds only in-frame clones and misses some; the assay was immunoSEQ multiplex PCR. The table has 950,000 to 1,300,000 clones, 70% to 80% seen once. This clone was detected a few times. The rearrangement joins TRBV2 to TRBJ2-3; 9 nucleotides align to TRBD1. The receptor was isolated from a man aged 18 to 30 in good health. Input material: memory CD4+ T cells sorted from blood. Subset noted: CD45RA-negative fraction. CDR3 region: CASSEGTGKLADTQYF. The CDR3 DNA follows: TGTGCCAGCAGTGAGGGGACAGGGAAGTTGGCAGATACGCAGTATTTT.